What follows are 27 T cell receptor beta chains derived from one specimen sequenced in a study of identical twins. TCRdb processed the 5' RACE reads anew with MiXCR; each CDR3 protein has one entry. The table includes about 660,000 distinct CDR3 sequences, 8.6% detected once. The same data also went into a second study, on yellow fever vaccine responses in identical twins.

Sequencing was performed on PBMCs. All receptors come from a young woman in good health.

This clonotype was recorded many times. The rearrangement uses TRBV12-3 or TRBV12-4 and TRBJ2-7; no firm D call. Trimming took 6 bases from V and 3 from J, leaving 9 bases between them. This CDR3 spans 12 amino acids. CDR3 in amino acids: CASSLGIYEQYF. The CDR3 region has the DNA TGTGCCAGCAGCCTGGGGATCTACGAGCAGTACTTC.

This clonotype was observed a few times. In nucleotides, the CDR3 is TGCAGCGCCCTAGTGGGGGAAAAACTGTTTTTT. Translating it yields CSALVGEKLFF. The chain has TRBV29-1 and TRBJ1-4; D call uncertain. Between the trimmed V and J ends, which lost 7 bases and 8 bases, there was a span of 11 bases. The CDR3 is 11 residues long. Looked up from germline, CDR1 is SQVTM and CDR2 is ANQGSEA. Filled out from reference TRBV29-1 and TRBJ1-4, the complete variable domain reads SAVISQKPSRDICQRGTSLTIQCQVDSQVTMMFWYRQQPGQSLTLIATANQGSEATYESGFVIDKFPISRPNLTFSTLTVSNMSPEDSSIYLCSALVGEKLFFGSGTQLSVL.

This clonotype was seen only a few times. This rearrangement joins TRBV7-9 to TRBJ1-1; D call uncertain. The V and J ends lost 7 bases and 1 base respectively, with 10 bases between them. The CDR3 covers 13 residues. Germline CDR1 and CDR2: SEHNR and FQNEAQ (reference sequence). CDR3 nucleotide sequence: TGTGCCAGCACTCCGGACGGGAACACTGAAGCTTTCTTT. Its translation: CASTPDGNTEAFF.

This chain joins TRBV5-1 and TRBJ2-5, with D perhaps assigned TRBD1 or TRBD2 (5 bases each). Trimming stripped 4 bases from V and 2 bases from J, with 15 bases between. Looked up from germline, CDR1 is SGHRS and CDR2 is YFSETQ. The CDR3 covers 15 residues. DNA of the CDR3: TGCGCCAGCAGCGCCGCGAGGGACCGACAAGAGACCCAGTACTTC. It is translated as CASSAARDRQETQYF.

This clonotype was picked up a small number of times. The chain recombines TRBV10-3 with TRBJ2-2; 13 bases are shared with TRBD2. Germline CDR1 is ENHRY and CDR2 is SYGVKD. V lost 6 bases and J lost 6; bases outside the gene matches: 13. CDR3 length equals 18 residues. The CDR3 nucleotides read TGTGCCATCAGCTCAACAAAGGGACTAGCGGGATTGTCCGGGGAGCTGTTTTTT. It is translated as CAISSTKGLAGLSGELFF.

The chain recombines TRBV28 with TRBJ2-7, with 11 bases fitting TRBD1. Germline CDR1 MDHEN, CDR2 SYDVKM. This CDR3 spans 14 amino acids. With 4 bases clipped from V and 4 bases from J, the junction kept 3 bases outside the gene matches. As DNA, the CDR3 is TGTGCCAGCAGTTGGACAGGGGGCTGGTACGAGCAGTACTTC. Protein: CASSWTGGWYEQYF.

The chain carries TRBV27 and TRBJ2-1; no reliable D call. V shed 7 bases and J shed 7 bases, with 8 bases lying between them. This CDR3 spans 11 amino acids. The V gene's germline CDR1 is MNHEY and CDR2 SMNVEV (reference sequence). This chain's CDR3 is CASTLVNEQFF. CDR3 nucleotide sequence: TGTGCCAGCACCCTTGTGAATGAGCAGTTCTTC.

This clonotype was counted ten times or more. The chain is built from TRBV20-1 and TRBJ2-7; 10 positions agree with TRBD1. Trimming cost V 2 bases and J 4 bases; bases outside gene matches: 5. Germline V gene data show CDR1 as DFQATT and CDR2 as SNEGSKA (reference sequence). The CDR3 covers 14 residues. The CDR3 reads CSARPGQGIYEQYF. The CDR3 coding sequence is TGCAGTGCTAGACCGGGACAGGGGATTTACGAGCAGTACTTC.

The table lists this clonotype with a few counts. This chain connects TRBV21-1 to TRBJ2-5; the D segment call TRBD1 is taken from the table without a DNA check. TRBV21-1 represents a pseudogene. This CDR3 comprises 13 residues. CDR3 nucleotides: TGTGCCAGCAGCAATACAGGGGAAGAGACCCAGTACTTC. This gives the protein CASSNTGEETQYF.

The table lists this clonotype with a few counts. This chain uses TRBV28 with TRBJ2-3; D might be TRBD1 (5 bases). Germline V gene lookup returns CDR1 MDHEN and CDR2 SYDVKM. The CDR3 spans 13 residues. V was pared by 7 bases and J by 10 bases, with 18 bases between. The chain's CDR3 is CASTLGAGDSQYF. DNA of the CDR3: TGTGCCAGCACCTTAGGGGCTGGGGATTCGCAGTATTTT.

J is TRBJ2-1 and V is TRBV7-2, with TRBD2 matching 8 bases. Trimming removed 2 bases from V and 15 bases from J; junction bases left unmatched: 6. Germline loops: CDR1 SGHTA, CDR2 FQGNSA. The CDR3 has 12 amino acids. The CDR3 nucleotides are TGTGCCAGCAGCTTACTTCGCGGGGGGCTGTTCTTC. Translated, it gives CASSLLRGGLFF.

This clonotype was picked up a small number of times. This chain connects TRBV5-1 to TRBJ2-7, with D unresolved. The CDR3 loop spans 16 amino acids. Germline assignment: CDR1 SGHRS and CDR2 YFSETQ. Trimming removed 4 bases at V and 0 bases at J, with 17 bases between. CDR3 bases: TGCGCCAGCAGCCGAAGATGGGCAGGAGCCTCCTACGAGCAGTACTTC. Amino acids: CASSRRWAGASYEQYF.

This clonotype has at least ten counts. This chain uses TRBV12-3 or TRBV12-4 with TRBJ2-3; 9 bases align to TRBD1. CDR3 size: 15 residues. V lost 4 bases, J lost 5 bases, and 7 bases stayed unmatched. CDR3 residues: CASSSSDRGGDTQYF. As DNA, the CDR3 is TGTGCCAGCAGTTCATCGGACAGGGGAGGAGATACGCAGTATTTT.

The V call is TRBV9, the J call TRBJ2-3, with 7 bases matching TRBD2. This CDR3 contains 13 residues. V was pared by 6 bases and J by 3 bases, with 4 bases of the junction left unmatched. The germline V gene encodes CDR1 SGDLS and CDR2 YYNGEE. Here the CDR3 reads CASKRRGTDTQYF. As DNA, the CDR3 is TGTGCCAGCAAGAGGCGGGGGACAGATACGCAGTATTTT.

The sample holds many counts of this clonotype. The CDR3 DNA reads TGTGCCAGCAGTCAACGGACAGGGTGGCAAGAGACCCAGTACTTC. It yields the protein CASSQRTGWQETQYF. The chain combines TRBV12-3 or TRBV12-4 with TRBJ2-5, with 8 bases matching TRBD1. Germline trimming cut 5 bases from V and 2 bases from J; bases unmatched to any gene: 7. The CDR3 is 15 amino acids.

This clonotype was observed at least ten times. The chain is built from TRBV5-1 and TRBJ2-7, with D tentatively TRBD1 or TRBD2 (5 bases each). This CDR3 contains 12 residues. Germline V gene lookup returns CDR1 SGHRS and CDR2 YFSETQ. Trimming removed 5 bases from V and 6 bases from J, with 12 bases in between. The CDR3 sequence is CASRSEGFEQYF. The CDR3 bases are TGCGCCAGCAGGTCCGAGGGGTTCGAGCAGTACTTC.

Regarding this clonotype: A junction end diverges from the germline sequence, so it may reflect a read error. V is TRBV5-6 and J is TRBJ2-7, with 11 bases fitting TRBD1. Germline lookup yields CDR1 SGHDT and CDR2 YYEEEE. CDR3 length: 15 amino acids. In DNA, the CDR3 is TGTACCAGCAGCTCGGGGACAGGGGGAGACTACGAGCAGTACTTC. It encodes CTSSSGTGGDYEQYF.

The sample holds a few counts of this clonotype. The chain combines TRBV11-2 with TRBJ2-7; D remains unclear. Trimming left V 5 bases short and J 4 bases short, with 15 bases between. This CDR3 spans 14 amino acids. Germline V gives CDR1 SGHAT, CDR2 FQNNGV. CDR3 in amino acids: CASSPSWVEYEQYF. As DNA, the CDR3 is TGTGCCAGCAGCCCCTCGTGGGTGGAGTACGAGCAGTACTTC.

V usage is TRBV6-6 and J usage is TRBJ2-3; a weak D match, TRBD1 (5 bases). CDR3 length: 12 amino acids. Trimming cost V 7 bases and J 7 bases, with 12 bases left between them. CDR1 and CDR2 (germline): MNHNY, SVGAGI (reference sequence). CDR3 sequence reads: CASTQGRYTQYF. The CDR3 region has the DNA TGTGCCAGCACCCAGGGTCGATATACGCAGTATTTT.

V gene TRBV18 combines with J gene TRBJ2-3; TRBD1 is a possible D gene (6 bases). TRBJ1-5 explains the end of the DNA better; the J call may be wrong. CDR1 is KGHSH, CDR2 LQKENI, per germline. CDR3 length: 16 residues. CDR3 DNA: TGTGCCAGCTCACCACCCGGGACTAGTCGGACAGATACGCAGCATTTT. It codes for CASSPPGTSRTDTQHF.

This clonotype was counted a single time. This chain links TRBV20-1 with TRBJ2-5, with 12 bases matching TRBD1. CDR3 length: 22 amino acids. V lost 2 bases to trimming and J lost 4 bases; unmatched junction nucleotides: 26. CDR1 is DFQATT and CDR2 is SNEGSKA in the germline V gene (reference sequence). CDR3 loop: CSARSGQGATSSGGPQRETQYF. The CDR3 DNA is TGCAGTGCTAGATCGGGACAGGGGGCTACTTCTAGCGGGGGTCCGCAGAGAGAGACCCAGTACTTC.

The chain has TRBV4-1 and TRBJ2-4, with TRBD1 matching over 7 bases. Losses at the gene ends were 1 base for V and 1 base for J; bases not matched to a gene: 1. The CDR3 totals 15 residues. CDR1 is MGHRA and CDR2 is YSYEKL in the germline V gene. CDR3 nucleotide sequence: TGCGCCAGCAGCCAAGCGGGACAGGCCAAAAACATTCAGTACTTC. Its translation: CASSQAGQAKNIQYF.

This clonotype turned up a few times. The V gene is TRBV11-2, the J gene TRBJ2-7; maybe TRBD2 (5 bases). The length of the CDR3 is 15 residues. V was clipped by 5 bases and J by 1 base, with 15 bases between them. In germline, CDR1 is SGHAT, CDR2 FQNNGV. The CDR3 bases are TGTGCCAGCAGCCTGAACTTCCGGGGATCCTACGAGCAGTACTTC. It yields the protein CASSLNFRGSYEQYF.

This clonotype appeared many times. The CDR3: CASSQDGQETQYF. CDR3 nucleotide sequence: TGTGCCAGCAGCCAAGATGGGCAAGAGACCCAGTACTTC. The gene calls are TRBV3-1 and TRBJ2-5; D is undetermined. Germline loops: CDR1 LGHDT, CDR2 YNNKEL (reference sequence). V lost 0 bases to trimming and J lost 2 bases, with 4 bases between them. This CDR3 is built from 13 residues.

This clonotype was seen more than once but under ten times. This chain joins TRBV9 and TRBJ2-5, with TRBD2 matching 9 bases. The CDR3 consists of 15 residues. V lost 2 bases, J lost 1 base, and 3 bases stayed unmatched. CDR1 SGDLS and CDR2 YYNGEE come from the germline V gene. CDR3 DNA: TGTGCCAGCAGCGTCCTAGCGGGGCCCCAAGAGACCCAGTACTTC. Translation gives CASSVLAGPQETQYF.

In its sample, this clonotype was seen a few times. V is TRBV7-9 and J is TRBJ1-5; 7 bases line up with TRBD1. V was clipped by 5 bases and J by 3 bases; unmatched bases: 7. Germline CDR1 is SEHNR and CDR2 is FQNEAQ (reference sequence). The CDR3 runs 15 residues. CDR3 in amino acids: CASSARDSPNQPQHF. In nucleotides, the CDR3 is TGTGCCAGCAGCGCCCGGGACAGCCCCAATCAGCCCCAGCATTTT.

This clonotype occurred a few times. The CDR3 DNA is TGTGCCAGCAGCCGTACTAGCGACCATGAGCAGTTCTTC. Its protein is CASSRTSDHEQFF. This rearrangement joins TRBV7-2 to TRBJ2-1; TRBD2 aligns across 7 bases. The CDR3 is 13 residues long. The junction had 6 bases not matched to a gene; V was cut back by 5 bases and J by 8 bases. Germline CDR1 is SGHTA and CDR2 is FQGNSA.